The rows below give T cell receptor beta chains drawn from one sample of a study of shared clonotypes between healthy human individuals. Produced via immunoSEQ multiplex PCR; TCRdb's table is partial and in-frame only. The top ten clones hold around 1.7% of a sample with about 2.1 million clones, 93% of them seen once. The sample comprised naive CD8+ T cells from PBMCs. The receptors derive from a young man in good health. Some clones in this sample may be carry-over from other donors' samples. CDR3s include the opening cysteine and the closing phenylalanine or tryptophan. Each record gives: D gene, clone size, V gene, J gene, CDR3 protein, CDR3 DNA. D genes are given only for firm matches. A clone size is listed for some rows: how often the clone was seen (once, few, many), or a class if it is expanded.

>TRBD2|-|TRBV28|TRBJ2-7
CASSLAGGAYEQYF
TGTGCCAGCAGTTTAGCGGGAGGTGCCTACGAGCAGTACTTC
>TRBD1|few|TRBV9|TRBJ1-1
CASRAGTGSEAFF
TGTGCCAGCAGGGCCGGGACAGGGTCTGAAGCTTTCTTT
>TRBD2|-|TRBV7-9|TRBJ2-1
CASSPGGLDNEQFF
TGTGCCAGCAGCCCCGGGGGGTTGGACAATGAGCAGTTCTTC
>-|-|TRBV10-2|TRBJ2-2
CASSGWGLNTGELFF
TGCGCCAGCAGTGGGTGGGGCCTGAACACCGGGGAGCTGTTTTTT
>TRBD1|-|TRBV4-3|TRBJ1-2
CASSQEPGQGLDGYTF
TGCGCCAGCAGCCAAGAACCGGGACAGGGTTTGGATGGCTACACCTTC
>TRBD1|-|TRBV18|TRBJ2-5
CASSPFRDRVGETQYF
TGTGCCAGCTCACCGTTCCGGGACAGGGTTGGGGAGACCCAGTACTTC
>-|-|TRBV7-9|TRBJ2-7
CASSPAAGTVSYEQYF
TGTGCCAGCAGCCCTGCGGCCGGGACGGTCTCCTACGAGCAGTACTTC
>TRBD1|-|TRBV28|TRBJ1-2
CASSWDRVIYGYTF
TGTGCCAGCAGCTGGGACAGGGTGATCTATGGCTACACCTTC
>-|-|TRBV10-3|TRBJ2-7
CAIRELTGSYEQYF
TGTGCCATCAGGGAACTCACAGGATCCTACGAGCAGTACTTC
>TRBD1|-|TRBV2|TRBJ2-7
CASSEALGTGAPYEQYF
TGTGCCAGCAGTGAAGCGCTTGGGACAGGGGCTCCCTACGAGCAGTACTTC
>-|-|TRBV6-5|TRBJ1-5
CASSYSVYSNQPQHF
TGTGCCAGCAGTTATTCAGTATATAGCAATCAGCCCCAGCATTTT
>-|-|TRBV27|TRBJ2-2
CASSPLGTSTGELFF
TGTGCCAGCAGTCCGCTAGGGACGTCCACCGGGGAGCTGTTTTTT
>-|-|TRBV6-1|TRBJ2-3
CASKIPSTDTQYF
TGTGCCAGCAAAATTCCTAGCACAGATACGCAGTATTTT
>-|-|TRBV27|TRBJ1-5
CASSLSTGGGNQPQHF
TGTGCCAGCAGTTTATCGACCGGGGGAGGCAATCAGCCCCAGCATTTT
>-|-|TRBV7-6|TRBJ2-1
CASSLEISGNEQFF
TGTGCCAGCAGCTTAGAGATTTCAGGCAATGAGCAGTTCTTC
>-|once|TRBV7-8|TRBJ1-5
CASSLGVRGANQPQHF
TGTGCCAGCAGCTTAGGGGTGAGGGGGGCCAATCAGCCCCAGCATTTT
>-|-|TRBV21-1|TRBJ1-2
CATTNGHYGYTF
TGTGCCACCACAAACGGTCACTATGGCTACACCTTC
>TRBD2|-|TRBV5-6|TRBJ2-3
CASSSYLAGVRQYF
TGTGCCAGCAGTTCCTACCTAGCGGGAGTGCGGCAGTATTTT
>-|-|TRBV7-3|TRBJ2-2
CASSLGGTGELFF
TGTGCCAGCAGCTTGGGCGGAACCGGGGAGCTGTTTTTT
>-|-|TRBV10-2|TRBJ2-4
CPSIIRGLPYKNIQYF
TGCCCCAGCATTATTAGGGGCCTCCCCTACAAAAACATTCAGTACTTC
>-|once|TRBV9|TRBJ2-1
CASTAKEGLPGNEQFF
TGTGCCAGCACCGCCAAGGAAGGACTTCCAGGCAATGAGCAGTTCTTC
>-|-|TRBV6-6|TRBJ1-5
CASSYVRPGEQPQHF
TGTGCCAGCAGTTACGTCAGGCCTGGGGAGCAGCCCCAGCATTTT
>-|-|TRBV7-8|TRBJ2-1
CASSIIQANEQFF
TGTGCCAGCAGCATAATACAGGCTAATGAGCAGTTCTTC
>-|-|TRBV6-6|TRBJ2-3
CASSYGEGTDTQYF
TGTGCCAGCAGTTATGGGGAGGGCACAGATACGCAGTATTTT
>-|-|TRBV27|TRBJ2-7
CASSFGETSPYEQYF
TGTGCCAGCAGTTTCGGGGAAACGTCCCCCTACGAGCAGTACTTC
>-|-|TRBV7-9|TRBJ2-3
CASSFTGPRDTQYF
TGTGCCAGCAGCTTTACAGGGCCCCGTGATACGCAGTATTTT
>TRBD1|-|TRBV10-3|TRBJ2-2
CAIRDRALAGELFF
TGTGCCATCAGGGACAGGGCTCTGGCCGGGGAGCTGTTTTTT
>-|-|TRBV6-5|TRBJ2-1
CASSLDRLRGDEQFF
TGTGCCAGCAGTTTAGACCGCCTGAGGGGCGATGAGCAGTTCTTC
>TRBD2|-|TRBV5-1|TRBJ2-3
CASSLEREGDTQYF
TGCGCCAGCAGCTTGGAGCGGGAAGGAGATACGCAGTATTTT
>TRBD2|-|TRBV4-2|TRBJ2-4
CASSLGTSGRGNIQYF
TGTGCCAGCAGCCTGGGGACTAGCGGGAGGGGAAACATTCAGTACTTC
>TRBD1|-|TRBV4-1|TRBJ2-3
CASSLDRGSDTQYF
TGCGCCAGCAGCCTGGACAGGGGCTCGGATACGCAGTATTTT
>-|-|TRBV4-1|TRBJ2-2
CASSRMTENTGELFF
TGCGCCAGCAGCCGCATGACAGAAAACACCGGGGAGCTGTTTTTT
>-|-|TRBV7-9|TRBJ1-1
CASSLARQRMNTEAFF
TGTGCCAGCAGCTTAGCGAGACAGAGAATGAACACTGAAGCTTTCTTT
>TRBD2|-|TRBV14|TRBJ2-7
CASSATSSLYEQYF
TGTGCCAGCAGCGCGACTAGCAGCCTCTACGAGCAGTACTTC
>-|-|TRBV9|TRBJ2-3
CASSVSSDTQYF
TGTGCCAGCAGCGTCTCTTCGGATACGCAGTATTTT
>-|-|TRBV6-5|TRBJ1-2
CASSYSQGANYGYTF
TGTGCCAGCAGTTACTCGCAGGGAGCTAACTATGGCTACACCTTC
>TRBD2|-|TRBV2|TRBJ2-1
CASRAKGLAGAFSYNEQFF
TGTGCCAGCCGAGCCAAGGGACTAGCGGGGGCCTTCTCCTACAATGAGCAGTTCTTC
>-|-|TRBV7-9|TRBJ1-1
CASSLAHEAFF
TGTGCCAGTAGCTTAGCACATGAAGCTTTCTTT
>-|-|TRBV14|TRBJ2-7
CASSQDGWVAREQYF
TGTGCCAGCAGCCAAGACGGGTGGGTGGCCCGCGAGCAGTACTTC
>-|-|TRBV20-1|TRBJ2-1
CSARDNEQFF
TGCAGTGCTCGAGACAATGAGCAGTTCTTC
>-|-|TRBV19|TRBJ2-1
CASNKGQFGDEQFF
TGTGCCAGTAATAAGGGGCAGTTCGGCGATGAGCAGTTCTTC
>TRBD1|-|TRBV28|TRBJ1-1
CASSSTGEWNTEAFF
TGTGCCAGCAGTTCAACAGGGGAGTGGAACACTGAAGCTTTCTTT
>TRBD1|-|TRBV27|TRBJ1-1
CASSYRGPTEAFF
TGTGCCAGCAGTTACAGGGGGCCGACTGAAGCTTTCTTT
>-|-|TRBV27|TRBJ1-5
CASSLVWGFNDQPQHF
TGTGCCAGCAGTTTAGTATGGGGGTTTAACGATCAGCCCCAGCATTTT
>TRBD1|-|TRBV11-3|TRBJ2-1
CASSLRTGVYNEQFF
TGTGCCAGCAGCTTAAGGACAGGGGTCTACAATGAGCAGTTCTTC
>-|-|TRBV2|TRBJ2-7
CASRVLRSYEQYF
TGTGCCAGCAGGGTTCTCCGCTCCTACGAGCAGTACTTC
>-|-|TRBV28|TRBJ2-7
CASSSPGGLYEQYF
TGTGCCAGCAGTTCCCCCGGGGGTCTCTACGAGCAGTACTTC
>-|-|TRBV6-5|TRBJ2-7
CASSYSPGFHEQYF
TGTGCCAGCAGTTACTCCCCCGGGTTCCACGAGCAGTACTTC
>TRBD2|-|TRBV13|TRBJ2-3
CASSPRSAGAFDTQYF
TGTGCCAGCAGCCCCCGTTCAGCGGGAGCATTTGATACGCAGTATTTT
>-|-|TRBV9|TRBJ2-7
CASSVAGRAYEQYF
TGTGCCAGCAGCGTAGCGGGCAGGGCCTACGAGCAGTACTTC
>-|-|TRBV7-2|TRBJ2-1
CASSLDLEGLYNEQFF
TGTGCCAGCAGCTTAGATCTGGAGGGCCTCTACAATGAGCAGTTCTTC
>-|-|TRBV5-6|TRBJ2-2
CASSLLEAGELFF
TGTGCCAGCAGCTTGTTGGAAGCCGGGGAGCTGTTTTTT
>TRBD2|-|TRBV7-2|TRBJ2-5
CASSPGLVHETQYF
TGTGCCAGCAGCCCAGGACTAGTCCATGAGACCCAGTACTTC
>TRBD2|once|TRBV7-9|TRBJ2-1
CASSSTSGVYNEQFF
TGTGCCAGCAGCTCGACTAGCGGGGTATACAATGAGCAGTTCTTC